The next 22 T cell receptor beta chains were all read from a single sample in a study of T-cell reconstitution after alpha-beta-depleted transplantation in children. Preparing the TCRbeta library involved the use of unique molecular identifiers. MiXCR, run by TCRdb on the PCR reads, gives a single entry per CDR3 protein. The repertoire holds about 590,000 distinct CDR3 sequences, with over 10% as singletons. The sample here was PBMCs, mostly from graft donor cells, taken 360 days after TCRalphabeta/CD19-depleted stem cell transplant. These receptors were collected from a male patient under 18 who had a stem cell transplant for acute myeloid leukemia, so the T cells may come from the graft donor.

The CDR3 spells CASSVEPTGAYEQYF. The CDR3 DNA follows: TGTGCCAGCAGCGTAGAACCGACAGGGGCCTACGAGCAGTACTTC. The chain uses TRBV9 and TRBJ2-7; the match to TRBD1 covers 8 bases. This CDR3 contains 15 residues. V was pared by 0 bases and J by 2 bases, with 4 bases of the junction left unmatched. Germline V lookup: CDR1 SGDLS, CDR2 YYNGEE.

The sample holds a few counts of this clonotype. The chain is built from TRBV7-9 and TRBJ2-3, with TRBD2 matching 12 bases. After removal of 7 bases from V and 2 bases from J, the junction contained 7 bases not matched to a gene. Germline V gives CDR1 SEHNR, CDR2 FQNEAQ (reference sequence). CDR3 length equals 16 residues. The CDR3 protein is CASTLAGGSYTDTQYF. The DNA for the CDR3 is TGTGCCAGCACCCTAGCGGGAGGGTCCTACACAGATACGCAGTATTTT.

The chain is built from TRBV24-1 and TRBJ2-5; D remains unclear. There are 9 residues in the CDR3. The V end lost 12 bases, the J end lost 9 bases, and 10 bases lay between the germline ends. Germline lookup yields CDR1 KGHDR and CDR2 SFDVKD. CDR3 residues: CASSSPQYF. The DNA of the CDR3 is TGTGCCTCCTCTAGTCCCCAGTACTTC.

The chain's CDR3 is CATSSSRYNEQFF. CDR3 in DNA: TGTGCCACCAGCAGCTCGAGGTACAATGAGCAGTTCTTC. The chain uses TRBV15 and TRBJ2-1; D gene uncertain. There are 13 residues in the CDR3. Trimming cost V 3 bases and J 4 bases, with 7 bases left between them. The germline V gene has CDR1 LNHNV and CDR2 YYDKDF (reference sequence).

This clonotype came up a few times. V usage is TRBV4-1 and J usage is TRBJ2-3, with D uncertain. There are 18 residues in the CDR3. V was clipped by 0 bases and J by 15 bases, with 31 bases between them. The germline V gene encodes CDR1 MGHRA and CDR2 YSYEKL. CDR3 region: CASSQDGNPVTGLVRGYF. For the CDR3, the DNA is TGCGCCAGCAGCCAAGATGGGAATCCGGTGACGGGCCTAGTAAGAGGATATTTT.

This clonotype appeared a few times. This rearrangement joins TRBV15 to TRBJ2-7; TRBD1 might be the D (6 bases). V lost 0 bases and J 2 bases, leaving 11 bases between the germline ends. The length of the CDR3 is 15 residues. Germline CDR1 and CDR2: LNHNV and YYDKDF (reference sequence). The CDR3 bases are TGTGCCACCAGCAGAGATATAGGGGGTCCCTACGAGCAGTACTTC. Encoded protein: CATSRDIGGPYEQYF.

This clonotype was found a few times. CDR3 DNA sequence: TGTGCCATCAGATCGGGACCAGAGACCCAGTACTTC. It yields the protein CAIRSGPETQYF. The rearrangement links TRBV10-3 to TRBJ2-5; the D call may be TRBD1 or TRBD2 (5 bases each). The CDR3 totals 12 residues. In germline, CDR1 is ENHRY, CDR2 SYGVKD. Trimming cost V 6 bases and J 4 bases, with 9 bases left between them.

This clonotype was seen many times. This chain uses TRBV4-3 with TRBJ2-3; the D is unclear. The germline V and J ends were trimmed by 4 bases and 4 bases, with 12 bases remaining between them. The CDR3 contains 14 residues. Germline V gives CDR1 LGHNA, CDR2 YSLEER. The CDR3 is CASSLIRSADTQYF. CDR3 nucleotide sequence: TGCGCCAGCAGCCTCATTCGGTCAGCAGATACGCAGTATTTT.

This clonotype has a count of ten or more. The J gene is TRBJ1-2, the V gene TRBV7-2, with D possibly being TRBD1 (5 bases). CDR3 length: 15 amino acids. Trimming cost V 7 bases and J 2 bases, with 17 bases left between them. Germline V gene sequence: CDR1 SGHTA, CDR2 FQGNSA. The CDR3 DNA sequence: TGTGCCAGCACCAAGGGACCCCTCGGAAACTATGGCTACACCTTC. Its protein is CASTKGPLGNYGYTF.

The chain combines TRBV21-1 with TRBJ2-3; whether TRBD2, the table's D call, matches the DNA was not checked. TRBV21-1 is designated a pseudogene. This CDR3 is 16 amino acids long. CDR3 bases: TGTGCCAGCAGCTCGCGACTAGCGGGAGGCCCAGATACGCAGTATTTT. Translated: CASSSRLAGGPDTQYF.

Only a few counts were recorded for this clonotype. This chain uses TRBV5-1 with TRBJ2-5; weak D call: TRBD1 (5 bases). The V and J ends lost 4 bases and 3 bases respectively, with 13 bases between them. CDR1 is SGHRS, CDR2 YFSETQ, per germline. This CDR3 has 14 residues. In DNA form, the CDR3 reads TGCGCCAGCAGCGTCCAGGGTATAGAAGAGACCCAGTACTTC. Its protein is CASSVQGIEETQYF.

This clonotype has at least ten counts. The chain couples TRBV20-1 to TRBJ2-6, with 8 bases that match TRBD1. CDR3 size: 14 residues. The germline V gene encodes CDR1 DFQATT and CDR2 SNEGSKA (reference sequence). V shed 7 bases and J 2 bases; nucleotides not matched to a gene: 4. CDR3 sequence (DNA): TGCAGTGGGACAGGGTTAACTGGGGCCAACGTCCTGACTTTC. Its translation: CSGTGLTGANVLTF.

This clonotype was detected ten times or more. This chain uses TRBV6-5 with TRBJ2-5; 8 nucleotides line up with TRBD1. The CDR3 loop spans 15 amino acids. V lost 3 bases, J lost 4 bases, and 7 bases stayed unmatched. Per the germline V gene, CDR1 is MNHEY and CDR2 is SVGAGI. CDR3: CASSYSTGGSETQYF. Here the CDR3 DNA reads TGTGCCAGCAGTTATTCTACAGGGGGGTCAGAGACCCAGTACTTC.

This clonotype was counted ten times or more. This chain uses TRBV2 with TRBJ2-7; D gene ambiguous. The length of the CDR3 is 11 residues. V gave up 3 bases and J gave up 6 bases, with 6 bases separating them. Germline CDR1 is SNHLY and CDR2 is FYNNEI. DNA for the CDR3: TGTGCCAGCAGTGATCTGGTCGAGCAGTACTTC. It encodes CASSDLVEQYF.

The rearrangement links TRBV19 to TRBJ2-5; no clear D gene. V gave up 2 bases and J gave up 1 base, with 5 bases separating them. This CDR3 has 13 amino acids. The V gene's germline CDR1 is LNHDA and CDR2 SQIVND (reference sequence). CDR3 in amino acids: CASSIWLQETQYF. Written as DNA, the CDR3 is TGTGCCAGTAGTATATGGCTCCAAGAGACCCAGTACTTC.

The chain employs TRBV4-3 and TRBJ2-2; TRBD2 is a possible D gene (7 bases). Germline values: CDR1 LGHNA, CDR2 YSLEER. The CDR3 loop spans 16 amino acids. V was shortened by 1 base and J by 5 bases, with 14 bases between the two germline ends. CDR3 nucleotides: TGCGCCAGCAGCCAAGGGCGGGGGCTGTCGACCGGGGAGCTGTTTTTT. Its translation is CASSQGRGLSTGELFF.

V and J are TRBV7-2 and TRBJ2-1; D unclear. CDR1 SGHTA and CDR2 FQGNSA come from the germline V gene. The CDR3 is 15 residues long. V was shortened by 2 bases and J by 6 bases, with 14 bases between the two germline ends. DNA for the CDR3: TGTGCCAGCAGCTTAACTGGGGAACCCTTCAATGAGCAGTTCTTC. This encodes CASSLTGEPFNEQFF.

The V call is TRBV7-6, the J call TRBJ2-7; 8 nucleotides match TRBD2. The J segment lost 4 bases and the V segment lost 5 bases, leaving 13 bases of the junction unmatched. The CDR3 consists of 16 residues. From germline, CDR1 is SGHVS and CDR2 FNYEAQ. The CDR3 spells CASSAIRGGRNYEQYF. CDR3 in DNA: TGTGCCAGCAGCGCGATTCGTGGCGGGAGGAATTACGAGCAGTACTTC.

This clonotype was observed a few times. The V and J genes are TRBV6-1 and TRBJ2-3; D is unresolved. There are 12 residues in the CDR3. V gave up 8 bases and J gave up 6 bases, with 12 bases separating them. The V gene's germline CDR1 is MNHNS and CDR2 SASEGT. This CDR3 is CASAATIDTQYF. CDR3 nucleotides: TGTGCCAGCGCGGCCACAATCGATACGCAGTATTTT.

This rearrangement joins TRBV28 to TRBJ1-6; unclear D gene. The CDR3 extends over 17 amino acids. Trimming took 3 bases from V and 2 from J, leaving 14 bases between them. The germline V gene encodes CDR1 MDHEN and CDR2 SYDVKM. CDR3 protein: CASSLNPQDAYNSPLHF. Written as DNA, the CDR3 is TGTGCCAGCAGTTTGAACCCCCAGGACGCCTATAATTCACCCCTCCACTTT.

Comments on this clonotype: The missing conserved phenylalanine or tryptophan at the end of this CDR3 makes a read error likely. The chain carries TRBV5-5 and TRBJ2-7; the D is unclear. Trimming removed 3 bases from V and 4 bases from J, with 5 bases in between. The germline CDR1 and CDR2 sequences are SGHKS and YYEKEE (reference sequence). The CDR3 is made up of 11 amino acids. The CDR3 DNA is TGTGCCAGCAGCTCGTCTTACGAGCAGTACATC. Protein product: CASSSSYEQYI.

This clonotype has a count of ten or more. This rearrangement joins TRBV12-3 or TRBV12-4 to TRBJ2-5; 11 bases map to TRBD2. The V segment lost 5 bases and the J segment 1 base; nucleotides outside the gene matches: 6. The CDR3 extends over 16 amino acids. The CDR3, as DNA: TGTGCCAGCAGTCCCGGACTAGCGGGTCTCCAAGAGACCCAGTACTTC. This encodes CASSPGLAGLQETQYF.